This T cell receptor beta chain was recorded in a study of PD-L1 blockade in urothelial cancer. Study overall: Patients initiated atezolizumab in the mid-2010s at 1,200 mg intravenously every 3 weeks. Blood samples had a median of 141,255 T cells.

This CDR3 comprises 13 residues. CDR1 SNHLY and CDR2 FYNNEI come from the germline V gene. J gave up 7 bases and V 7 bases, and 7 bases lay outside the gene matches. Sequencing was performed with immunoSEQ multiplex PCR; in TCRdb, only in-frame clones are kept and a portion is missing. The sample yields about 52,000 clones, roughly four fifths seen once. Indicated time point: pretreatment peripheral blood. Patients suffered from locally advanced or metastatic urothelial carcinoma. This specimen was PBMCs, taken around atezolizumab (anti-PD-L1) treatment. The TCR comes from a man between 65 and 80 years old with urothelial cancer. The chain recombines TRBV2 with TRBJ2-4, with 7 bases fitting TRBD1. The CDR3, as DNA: TGTGCCAGCAAAGGGGGCAGAGGGAACATTCAGTACTTC. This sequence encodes CASKGGRGNIQYF. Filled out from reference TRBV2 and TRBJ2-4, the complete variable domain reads EPEVTQTPSHQVTQMGQEVILRCVPISNHLYFYWYRQILGQKVEFLVSFYNNEISEKSEIFDDQFSVERPDGSNFTLKIRSTKLEDSAMYFCASKGGRGNIQYFGAGTRLSVL.